This TCR beta chain was captured by sequencing in a study of T-cell memory formation after mild COVID-19. Study information: TCR clusters were largely donor specific. Study-wide results and caveats: A second wave expanding day 15 to 37 was CD4+-biased; contracting clones were balanced. Those CD4+ clones that contracted were mainly in CM and EM (CD8+ ones in EMRA).

The CDR3 has 15 residues. J was trimmed by 4 bases and V by 4 bases; bases with no gene match: 9. From germline, CDR1 is MNHEY and CDR2 SVGAGI. The sample holds many counts of this clonotype. What it binds is not known. 5'RACE with constant-segment primers yielded barcoded, UMI-tagged TCR alpha and TCR beta cDNA libraries. Each CDR3 protein gets one entry after TCRdb re-called the 5' RACE reads with MiXCR. Of hundreds of thousands of distinct CDR3 sequences detected, approximately 21% appear once; the ten largest clones hold about 8.4%. Sequences were obtained from PBMCs or a T cell subset sorted from them (not recorded which). The receptor was derived from an adult woman who had mild COVID-19 (a few samples of this study predate the infection). Cell type and time point are not known. The rearrangement uses TRBV6-5 and TRBJ2-7; 8 nucleotides match TRBD2. The CDR3 DNA reads as TGTGCCAGCAGTTCCACGGGAGGGGTTGCGTACGAGCAGTACTTC. Translated: CASSSTGGVAYEQYF.